Listed here is a single T cell receptor beta chain. Its antigen is still unknown. TCRdb redid the calling of the reads with MiXCR, one entry per CDR3 protein. The table shows 350,000 to 400,000 distinct CDR3 sequences, with approximately 35% occurring only once. The sample comes from a study of T cell repertoires in cytomegalovirus infection. In the study overall: Signatures in public TCR beta sequences pointed to both CMV infection and matching HLA type. General study points: The response measured ex vivo was dominated by TCR beta clonotypes (HLA-C-restricted and CMV-specific).

This receptor was taken from a human donor in good health (CMV status not recorded). Some clones in this sample may be carry-over from other donors' samples. Sequenced here: cultured PBMCs, sampled from culture after CMV antigen stimulation.

This CDR3 is CASSYSVGRETQYF. For the CDR3, the DNA is TGTGCCAGCAGTTACTCAGTAGGGAGGGAGACCCAGTACTTC. The V call is TRBV6-5, the J call TRBJ2-5; D might be TRBD2 (6 bases). Germline-derived CDR1 and CDR2 are MNHEY and SVGAGI. CDR3 length: 14 residues. V was cut by 0 bases and J by 5 bases, with 10 bases left in between.